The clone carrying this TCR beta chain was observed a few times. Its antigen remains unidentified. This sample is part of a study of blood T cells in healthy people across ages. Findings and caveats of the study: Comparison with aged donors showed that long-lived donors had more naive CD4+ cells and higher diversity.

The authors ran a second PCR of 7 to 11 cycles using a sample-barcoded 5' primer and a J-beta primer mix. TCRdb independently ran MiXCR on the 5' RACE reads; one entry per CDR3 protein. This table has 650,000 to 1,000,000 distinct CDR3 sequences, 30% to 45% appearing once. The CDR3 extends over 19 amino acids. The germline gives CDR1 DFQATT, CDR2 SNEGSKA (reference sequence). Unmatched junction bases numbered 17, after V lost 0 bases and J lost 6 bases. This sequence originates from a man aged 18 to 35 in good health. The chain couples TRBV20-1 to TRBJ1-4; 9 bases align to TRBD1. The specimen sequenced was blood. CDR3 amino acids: CSARDRYRGRSEGDEKLFF. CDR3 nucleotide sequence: TGCAGTGCTAGAGATCGGTACAGGGGGCGAAGCGAGGGGGATGAAAAACTGTTTTTT.